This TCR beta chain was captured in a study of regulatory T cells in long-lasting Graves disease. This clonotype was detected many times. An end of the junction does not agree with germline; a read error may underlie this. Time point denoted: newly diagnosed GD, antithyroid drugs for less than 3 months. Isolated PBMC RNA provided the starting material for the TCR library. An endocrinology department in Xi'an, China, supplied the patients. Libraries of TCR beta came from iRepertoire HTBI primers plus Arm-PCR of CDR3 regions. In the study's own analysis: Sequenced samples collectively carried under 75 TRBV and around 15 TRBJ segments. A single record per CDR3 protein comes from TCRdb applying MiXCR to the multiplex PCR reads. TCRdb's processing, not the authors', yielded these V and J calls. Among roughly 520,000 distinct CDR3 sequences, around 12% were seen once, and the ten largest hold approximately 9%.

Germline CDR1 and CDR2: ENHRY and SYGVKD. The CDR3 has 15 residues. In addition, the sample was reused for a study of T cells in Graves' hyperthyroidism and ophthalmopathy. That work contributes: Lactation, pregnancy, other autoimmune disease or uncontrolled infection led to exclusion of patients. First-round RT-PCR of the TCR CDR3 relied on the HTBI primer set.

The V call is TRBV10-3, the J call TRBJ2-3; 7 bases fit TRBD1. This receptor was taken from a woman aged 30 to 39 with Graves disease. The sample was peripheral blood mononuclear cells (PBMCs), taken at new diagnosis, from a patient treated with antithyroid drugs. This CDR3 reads CATSGTVSSTDAQYF. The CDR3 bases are TGTGCCACGTCCGGGACAGTGTCTAGCACAGATGCGCAGTATTTT.